The clone carrying this T cell receptor (beta chain) was seen at least ten times. TCRdb re-called the 5' RACE reads through MiXCR, storing one row per CDR3 protein. The profile covers under 250,000 distinct CDR3 sequences, with around 8% appearing a single time and approximately 5% taken by the ten largest. The data were taken from a study of CD8 T cells in ankylosing spondylitis. The TCR sequence derives from a female donor with ankylosing spondylitis or in good health (not recorded which). Sequencing was carried out using blood, either unsorted or a sorted T cell fraction (not recorded which).

CDR3 nucleotides: TGCAGTGCTATACTAGCGGGAGCCAATGAGCAGTTCTTC. This translates into CSAILAGANEQFF. V usage is TRBV20-1 and J usage is TRBJ2-1, with 11 bases identical to TRBD2. Losses at the gene ends were 4 bases for V and 6 bases for J; bases not matched to a gene: 2. CDR1 is DFQATT, CDR2 SNEGSKA, per germline (reference sequence). The CDR3 totals 13 residues.